This TCR beta chain was captured by sequencing in a study of identical twins. Donors were all healthy Caucasians. The table lists this clonotype with a few counts. Its target is unknown. Because it lacks the conserved phenylalanine or tryptophan at the end, this CDR3 is likely a read error. TCRdb re-called the 5' RACE reads through MiXCR, storing one row per CDR3 protein. Of around 1.7 million distinct CDR3 sequences in the sample, around a third were seen once. Germline V lookup: CDR1 SGHTA, CDR2 FQGNSA. Trimming removed 1 base at V and 1 base at J, with 4 bases between. The CDR3 is made up of 13 amino acids. Study-wide points: Instead of following the same donors, the conclusions were based on cross-sectional statistical analysis.

V gene TRBV7-2 combines with J gene TRBJ2-5; D unresolved. Material for sequencing was cord blood. The origin of this receptor is a newborn girl in good health. The CDR3 protein is CASSLGTQETQYY. The CDR3 DNA sequence: TGTGCCAGCAGCTTAGGCACCCAAGAGACCCAGTACTAC.